These 12 T cell receptor beta chains share one sample of origin, sequenced in a study of blood T cells in healthy people across ages. Next came a second PCR, run for about 7 to 12 cycles, which used a sample-barcoded 5' primer along with a J-beta primer mix. TCRdb called the 5' RACE reads again in MiXCR, with one record for every CDR3 protein. In the table there are more than 750,000 distinct CDR3 sequences, 29% of which are singletons. The same sample was also studied in work on T cells of mothers and their children.

The sequenced sample was blood. The receptors derive from a woman aged 40 to 50 in good health.

This clonotype occurred many times. The chain combines TRBV4-3 with TRBJ2-3; D perhaps matches TRBD1 (6 bases). Germline assignment: CDR1 LGHNA and CDR2 YSLEER. V was pared by 1 base and J by 2 bases, with 10 bases between. The CDR3 is 15 amino acids. For the CDR3, the DNA is TGCGCCAGCAGCCAAGGACAGGAGCACACAGATACGCAGTATTTT. Protein product: CASSQGQEHTDTQYF.

Worth noting for this clonotype: An end of the junction does not agree with germline; a read error may underlie this. This rearrangement joins TRBV12-5 to TRBJ1-2; D is possibly TRBD1 (5 bases). Germline CDR1 reads LGHNT; CDR2 reads FRNRAP. The CDR3 extends over 14 amino acids. This chain's CDR3 is CASGTPRREDGSTF. CDR3 sequence (DNA): TGTGCTAGTGGTACTCCCCGCAGGGAGGATGGCTCCACCTTC. The entire variable domain, with the rest obtained from reference TRBV12-5 and TRBJ1-2, is as follows: DARVTQTPRHKVTEMGQEVTMRCQPILGHNTVFWYRQTMMQGLELLAYFRNRAPLDDSGMPKDRFSAEMPDATLATLKIQPSEPRDSAVYFCASGTPRREDGSTFGSGTRLTVV.

The CDR3 DNA sequence: TGCAGTGCCTCCCTAGTGAAGAGCTACACCTTC. It translates to CSASLVKSYTF. The gene calls are TRBV20-1 and TRBJ1-2; D unclear. Germline assignment: CDR1 DFQATT and CDR2 SNEGSKA (reference sequence). The CDR3 contains 11 residues. The V gene lost 6 bases and the J gene lost 9 bases, with 14 bases spanning the gap.

This clonotype showed up just a few times. The genes are TRBV18 and TRBJ2-4; possible D gene TRBD2, 5 bases. CDR1 and CDR2 from the germline V gene are KGHSH and LQKENI. This CDR3 has 14 residues. Trimming left V 3 bases short and J 7 bases short, with 13 bases between. The CDR3 DNA reads TGTGCCAGCTCACCGTCCGGACTGGTGAACATTCAGTACTTC. Translating it yields CASSPSGLVNIQYF. The complete variable domain, with remaining parts taken from reference TRBV18 and TRBJ2-4, reads NAGVMQNPRHLVRRRGQEARLRCSPMKGHSHVYWYRQLPEEGLKFMVYLQKENIIDESGMPKERFSAEFPKEGPSILRIQQVVRGDSAAYFCASSPSGLVNIQYFGAGTRLSVL.

The sample holds many counts of this clonotype. The chain employs TRBV29-1 and TRBJ2-1; no definite D call. The CDR3 consists of 12 residues. Germline V gene sequence: CDR1 SQVTM, CDR2 ANQGSEA. V lost 7 bases to trimming and J lost 0 bases, with 7 bases between them. The CDR3 bases are TGCAGCGCCGGTAGCTCCTACAATGAGCAGTTCTTC. Translating it yields CSAGSSYNEQFF.

This clonotype was seen only a few times. The chain has TRBV7-3 and TRBJ1-1, with 7 bases fitting TRBD1. Trimming removed 5 bases from V and 10 bases from J; junction bases left unmatched: 7. In germline, CDR1 is SGHTA, CDR2 FQGTGA. CDR3 length: 12 residues. Here the CDR3 reads CASSNSGTAAFF. The CDR3, as DNA: TGTGCCAGCAGCAACTCCGGGACAGCAGCTTTCTTT. The entire variable domain, with the rest obtained from reference TRBV7-3 and TRBJ1-1, is as follows: GAGVSQTPSNKVTEKGKYVELRCDPISGHTALYWYRQSLGQGPEFLIYFQGTGAADDSGLPNDRFFAVRPEGSVSTLKIQRTERGDSAVYLCASSNSGTAAFFGQGTRLTVV.

Turning to this clonotype: Given a much more abundant clone one base away, this may be a read error. V and J are TRBV12-3 or TRBV12-4 and TRBJ2-1; D remains ambiguous. The J call may be in error: the DNA end matches TRBJ2-7 better. This CDR3 has 14 residues. CDR3 sequence (DNA): TGTGCCAGCAGCGACTGGAGCTCCTACAATGAGCAGTACTTC. Translated: CASSDWSSYNEQYF.

V and J are TRBV20-1 and TRBJ1-5; a possible D gene is TRBD1 (6 bases). Germline CDR1 is DFQATT and CDR2 is SNEGSKA (reference sequence). The CDR3 contains 13 residues. With 3 bases removed from V and 11 bases from J, the gap between germline ends came to 17 bases. CDR3 residues: CSASNPGTLAQHF. In DNA, the CDR3 is TGCAGTGCTAGCAATCCCGGGACACTGGCCCAGCATTTT.

Ten or more counts support this clonotype. V gene TRBV28 combines with J gene TRBJ2-7; weak D call: TRBD2 (5 bases). This CDR3 region has 14 residues. The germline V and J ends were trimmed by 2 bases and 1 base, with 9 bases remaining between them. Germline loops: CDR1 MDHEN, CDR2 SYDVKM. In nucleotides, the CDR3 is TGTGCCAGCAGTTTAAGCGGTCCTTCCTACGAGCAGTACTTC. Its protein product is CASSLSGPSYEQYF.

As concerns this clonotype: A read error may be the cause here, since a much bigger clone is one base away. The CDR3 region is CTSSVSVGGQGAYGYTF. CDR3 nucleotides: TGTACCAGCAGTGTGTCGGTGGGGGGACAGGGGGCTTATGGCTACACCTTC. The V and J genes are TRBV2 and TRBJ1-2, with TRBD1 matching 12 bases. The CDR3 contains 17 residues. The germline V gene has CDR1 SNHLY and CDR2 FYNNEI.

This clonotype showed up many times. This sequence joins TRBV29-1 and TRBJ1-2; TRBD1 is a possible D gene (5 bases). This CDR3 has 17 amino acids. V lost 5 bases and J 2 bases, leaving 24 bases between the germline ends. Germline CDR1 reads SQVTM; CDR2 reads ANQGSEA. The CDR3 sequence is CSVRELQPGLMNYGYTF. In DNA form, the CDR3 reads TGCAGCGTTAGAGAATTACAGCCGGGACTGATGAACTATGGCTACACCTTC.

Remarks on this clonotype: The conserved final phenylalanine or tryptophan is absent from the CDR3, which likely points to a read error. V is TRBV19 and J is TRBJ2-7; TRBD1 matches at 9 bases. The V and J ends lost 2 bases and 0 bases, in that order; junction bases with no gene match: 5. Germline V gene data show CDR1 as LNHDA and CDR2 as SQIVND (reference sequence). The CDR3 spans 16 residues. The CDR3 region has the DNA TGTGCCAGTAGTATATACGGACAGGGGCTCTCCTACGAGCAGTACTGC. The encoded protein is CASSIYGQGLSYEQYC.